A selection of T cell receptor beta chains follows, all from one sample in a study of T cell repertoires in cytomegalovirus infection. No cognate antigen is known for these TCRs. TCRdb independently ran MiXCR on the reads; one entry per CDR3 protein. Seen here are around 78,000 distinct CDR3 sequences, under 30% observed once, and the top ten hold approximately 49%. Sequenced material: CD8+ T cells from cultured PBMCs, taken from culture after CMV antigen stimulation. The receptors come from a human donor in good health (CMV status not recorded). Some clones in this sample may be carry-over from other donors' samples. Each CDR3 is given with its conserved first and last residue. The D gene is left open where the match is weak. Rows may omit the clone size; those that give it use once, few, many or a size class.

v_gene	j_gene	abundance	d_gene	CDR3aa	CDR3nt
TRBV7-2	TRBJ2-7	many	-	CASSLAFLERYEQYF	TGTGCCAGCAGCTTAGCATTTCTAGAAAGGTACGAGCAGTACTTC
TRBV4-3	TRBJ2-3	-	TRBD2	CASSQRMQSGTASGGASADTQYF	TGCGCCAGCAGCCAACGCATGCAATCCGGGACGGCTAGCGGGGGGGCCTCGGCAGATACGCAGTATTTT
TRBV27	TRBJ2-5	-	-	CASSPDYQETQYF	TGTGCCAGCAGTCCTGACTACCAAGAGACCCAGTACTTC
TRBV5-4	TRBJ1-1	once	-	CASSLEVGGAFF	TGTGCCAGCAGCTTGGAGGTGGGGGGAGCTTTCTTT
TRBV6-2/TRBV6-3	TRBJ2-1	-	-	CASSYNPDNEQFF	TGTGCCAGCAGTTATAACCCGGACAATGAGCAGTTCTTC
TRBV11-2	TRBJ2-7	few	TRBD1	CASSPYDRGTYEQYF	TGTGCCAGCAGCCCGTACGACAGGGGAACCTACGAGCAGTACTTC
TRBV5-6	TRBJ2-7	-	-	CASGVGRSYEQYF	TGTGCCAGCGGCGTTGGGAGGTCCTACGAGCAGTACTTC
TRBV4-2	TRBJ2-1	-	-	CASSRDHGSSDEQFF	TGTGCCAGCAGCCGGGACCACGGGAGTAGCGATGAGCAGTTCTTC
TRBV27	TRBJ1-2	-	-	CASSLGAGTGYTF	TGTGCCAGTTCCTTGGGGGCAGGGACTGGCTACACCTTC
TRBV5-1	TRBJ2-1	-	-	CASSLALSSYNEQFF	TGCGCCAGCAGCTTAGCGCTGAGCTCCTACAATGAGCAGTTCTTC
TRBV11-2	TRBJ2-7	many	-	CASSLALGTVPYEQYF	TGTGCCAGCAGCTTAGCTCTCGGGACGGTCCCCTACGAGCAGTACTTC
TRBV27	TRBJ2-2	few	-	CASRDSMNTGELFF	TGTGCCAGCAGGGATAGCATGAACACCGGGGAGCTGTTTTTT
TRBV11-2	TRBJ1-2	-	TRBD1	CASSLATGQGYTF	TGTGCCAGCAGCTTGGCGACAGGGCAAGGCTACACCTTC
TRBV28	TRBJ2-1	once	TRBD2	CASSLVAGGPNEQFF	TGTGCCAGCAGTTTAGTAGCGGGGGGGCCGAATGAGCAGTTCTTC
TRBV20-1	TRBJ2-3	-	-	CSARDRAVKITDTQYF	TGCAGTGCTAGAGATCGAGCTGTCAAAATAACAGATACGCAGTATTTT
TRBV2	TRBJ1-5	few	TRBD1	CASSERLQGADQPQHF	TGTGCCAGCAGTGAACGTCTGCAGGGGGCGGATCAGCCCCAGCATTTT
TRBV30	TRBJ2-1	many	TRBD2	CAWRTSGGHYNEQFF	TGTGCCTGGAGAACTAGCGGGGGCCATTACAATGAGCAGTTCTTC
TRBV20-1	TRBJ1-1	-	TRBD1	CSARHRGLTEAFF	TGCAGTGCTAGACACAGGGGGCTCACTGAAGCTTTCTTT
TRBV28	TRBJ1-2	-	-	CASSLVRTAINYGYTF	TGTGCCAGCAGTTTAGTCCGGACAGCAATTAACTATGGCTACACCTTC
TRBV7-9	TRBJ1-2	few	-	CASSLAGPNYGYTF	TGTGCCAGCAGCTTAGCTGGCCCCAACTATGGCTACACCTTC
TRBV7-9	TRBJ2-1	-	-	CGSRLYNEQFF	TGTGGCAGCAGATTATACAATGAGCAGTTCTTC
TRBV7-9	TRBJ2-1	-	TRBD2	CASSSWAGLGYNEQFF	TGTGCCAGCAGCTCGTGGGCGGGACTAGGCTACAATGAGCAGTTCTTC
TRBV12-5	TRBJ2-3	-	TRBD2	CASGFLEREAQYF	TGTGCTAGTGGTTTCCTCGAGCGGGAGGCGCAGTATTTT
TRBV6-2/TRBV6-3	TRBJ2-7	-	-	CASSPSGAKQYF	TGTGCCAGCAGCCCATCGGGGGCGAAGCAGTACTTC
TRBV5-4	TRBJ2-7	once	-	CASSLEVLDEQYF	TGTGCCAGCAGCTTAGAGGTCTTGGACGAGCAGTACTTC
TRBV3-1	TRBJ2-3	few	-	CASSQIGSVSTDTQYF	TGTGCCAGCAGCCAGATAGGTAGCGTTAGCACAGATACGCAGTATTTT
TRBV18	TRBJ1-5	-	-	CASSPPGASNQPQHF	TGTGCCAGCTCACCACCGGGGGCGAGCAATCAGCCCCAGCATTTT
TRBV6-6	TRBJ2-3	few	TRBD1	CAIKNQGQITDTQYF	TGTGCCATCAAAAATCAGGGACAGATCACAGATACGCAGTATTTT
TRBV6-1	TRBJ2-7	many	-	CASSTGQYRYEQYF	TGTGCCAGCAGTACCGGACAGTATCGGTACGAGCAGTACTTC
TRBV12-5	TRBJ2-5	few	-	CASGFSRETQYF	TGTGCTAGTGGTTTCAGCCGAGAGACCCAGTACTTC
TRBV9	TRBJ2-3	-	-	CASSARFGPEEDTQYF	TGTGCCAGCAGCGCCCGCTTCGGACCCGAGGAAGATACGCAGTATTTT
TRBV6-5	TRBJ2-1	once	TRBD2	CASSYSGANEQFF	TGTGCCAGCAGTTACAGCGGGGCTAATGAGCAGTTCTTC
TRBV30	TRBJ1-2	-	-	CAWPPPGIGLYGYTF	TGTGCCTGGCCCCCTCCAGGGATCGGGCTTTATGGCTACACCTTC
TRBV30	TRBJ2-1	many	TRBD2	CAWTGGYNEQFF	TGTGCCTGGACGGGGGGCTACAATGAGCAGTTCTTC
TRBV6-8	TRBJ1-2	-	-	CASSVAYGYTF	TGTGCCAGCAGTGTCGCGTATGGCTACACCTTC
TRBV11-2	TRBJ2-5	-	-	CASSSRRGYQETQYF	TGTGCCAGCAGCTCCCGACGGGGCTACCAAGAGACCCAGTACTTC
TRBV20-1	TRBJ2-7	many	TRBD2	CSARDPLREGAYEQYF	TGCAGTGCTAGAGATCCTCTACGGGAGGGCGCCTACGAGCAGTACTTC
TRBV6-6	TRBJ1-5	few	-	CASSYAPGQNLVSNQPQHF	TGTGCCAGCAGTTACGCACCCGGACAGAACTTGGTTAGCAATCAGCCCCAGCATTTT
TRBV12-5	TRBJ1-5	-	TRBD1	CASGLVRPTGIDQPQHF	TGTGCTAGTGGTTTGGTACGCCCGACAGGGATCGATCAGCCCCAGCATTTT